Listed below are T cell receptor beta chains from one sample, sequenced in a study of blood T cell repertoires in COVID-19. Some clones are missing from TCRdb's copy, which holds only in-frame ones; the method was immunoSEQ multiplex PCR. In the table there are around 250,000 clones, roughly 89% of which are singletons. The sequenced material came from peripheral blood. The receptor set was obtained from a woman aged 40 to 49 who had recovered from COVID-19. Both conserved end residues are part of each CDR3. A D gene is named only where the DNA matches it firmly. Some rows mark clone size as missing; the rest say once, few, many or name a class of expanded clone.

j_call cdr3_length d_call clone_size v_call cdr3_nt cdr3_aa
TRBJ2-5 16 TRBD2 - TRBV19 TGTGCCAGTAGGGGGACGGGGGGTTGGGACGTAGAGACCCAGTACTTC CASRGTGGWDVETQYF
TRBJ2-6 16 TRBD1 few TRBV19 TGTGCCAGCCGTCCGACAGGGGACTCTGGGGCCAACGTCCTGACTTTC CASRPTGDSGANVLTF
TRBJ2-5 15 - - TRBV3-1/TRBV3-2 TGTGCCAGCAGCCAAGCTTCTCGGGGGAGGGAGACCCAGTACTTC CASSQASRGRETQYF
TRBJ1-2 15 - - TRBV7-9 TGTGCCAGCAGCTTAGCGGAAAGACAGAGGTACGGCTACACCTTC CASSLAERQRYGYTF
TRBJ2-4 13 - - TRBV5-1 TGCGCCAGCAGCGTGTCTATAACAGAGATTCAGTACTTC CASSVSITEIQYF
TRBJ1-4 18 - - TRBV28 TGTGCCAGCAGTTTATGGAGGCGCGCCCGGCGGCAGAATGAAAAACTGTTTTTT CASSLWRRARRQNEKLFF
TRBJ1-4 12 - - TRBV6-2/TRBV6-3 TGTGCCAGCAGTTACTCGAGCGTAGGACTGTTTTTT CASSYSSVGLFF
TRBJ1-2 14 TRBD1 - TRBV3-1/TRBV3-2 TGTGCCAGCAGCCCGCTGACAGGGAAGGGGGGCTACACCTTC CASSPLTGKGGYTF
TRBJ2-2 16 TRBD2 once TRBV27 TGTGCCAGCAGTGTCACTAGCGGGGCTAACACCGGGGAGCTGTTTTTT CASSVTSGANTGELFF
TRBJ2-1 12 - - TRBV10-3 TGTGCCATCACTACCGGGAATAGTGAGCAGTTCTTC CAITTGNSEQFF
TRBJ2-5 14 - - TRBV5-4 TGTGCCAGCAGCTTGGGTGGGGGGAAAGAGACCCAGTACTTC CASSLGGGKETQYF
TRBJ2-5 13 - - TRBV28 TGTGCCAGCAGGAAGACTTTTGGGGAGACCCAGTACTTC CASRKTFGETQYF
TRBJ2-3 20 TRBD2 - TRBV4-3 TGCGCCAGCAGCCAAGACCCGGGGGGGTGGACTAGCGGGAGCACAGATACGCAGTATTTT CASSQDPGGWTSGSTDTQYF
TRBJ2-1 16 TRBD2 - TRBV19 TGTGCCAGTACGACCGGGACTAGCGGGAGTCTGAATGAGCAGTTCTTC CASTTGTSGSLNEQFF
TRBJ1-1 14 - - TRBV28 TGTGCCAGCAGTTCGACAGGCGTGAACACTGAAGCTTTCTTT CASSSTGVNTEAFF
TRBJ1-2 10 - - TRBV20-1 TGCAGTGCTCCTCTGTATGGCTACACCTTC CSAPLYGYTF
TRBJ2-5 13 - once TRBV6-5 TGTGCCAGCAGTCCCTACTTTCAAGAGACCCAGTACTTC CASSPYFQETQYF
TRBJ1-6 13 - - TRBV30 TGTGCCTGGAGTTCCCTACAGGGTGGCACCCTCCACTTT CAWSSLQGGTLHF
TRBJ2-2 15 - - TRBV27 TGTGCCAGCAGTTATTTGGACAGCGATAAAGGGGAGCTGTTTTTT CASSYLDSDKGELFF
TRBJ2-1 15 TRBD2 - TRBV15 TGTGCCACCAGCAGAGAAGCGGGGGGGTACAATGAGCAGTTCTTC CATSREAGGYNEQFF
TRBJ2-2 17 TRBD1 few TRBV10-2 TGCGCCAGCAGTGAATCGGGACAGGGGATTTACACCGGGGAGCTGTTTTTT CASSESGQGIYTGELFF
TRBJ1-3 14 - - TRBV6-2/TRBV6-3 TGTGCCAGCAGTTACGTTTCTTCTGGAAACACCATATATTTT CASSYVSSGNTIYF
TRBJ1-5 11 - - TRBV30 TGTGCCTGGAGTGAAGCTCAGCCCCAGCATTTT CAWSEAQPQHF
TRBJ2-3 16 TRBD2 - TRBV11-2 TGTGCCAGCAGCTTAGATCCGCGGGAGGGCCAAGATACGCAGTATTTT CASSLDPREGQDTQYF
TRBJ1-4 15 - - TRBV2 TGTGCCTCCAAGTCCCGTAAAACAGGAAATGAAAAACTGTTTTTT CASKSRKTGNEKLFF
TRBJ2-4 19 TRBD2 - TRBV4-1 TGCGCCAGCAGCCAAGATTTCCAGGGAGGGCGGGGTGCCAAAAACATTCAGTACTTC CASSQDFQGGRGAKNIQYF
TRBJ1-4 15 - once TRBV6-5 TGTGCCAGCAGTTACTCGCGGGGGTCTAATGAAAAACTGTTTTTT CASSYSRGSNEKLFF
TRBJ2-6 14 TRBD2 - TRBV7-9 TGTGCCAGCACGGGAGGCTCTGGGGCCAACGTCCTGACTTTC CASTGGSGANVLTF
TRBJ2-2 17 TRBD2 - TRBV5-1 TGCGCCAGCAGCTTTCAGTCTAGCGGGAGATACACCGGGGAGCTGTTTTTT CASSFQSSGRYTGELFF
TRBJ2-7 14 TRBD1 - TRBV5-6 TGTGCCAGCAGCTGGACAGGGGGAGCCTACGAGCAGTACTTC CASSWTGGAYEQYF
TRBJ2-2 18 - - TRBV14 TGTGCCAGCAGCCAAATAAAACGGGAGTATTTTGACACCGGGGAGCTGTTTTTT CASSQIKREYFDTGELFF
TRBJ2-1 15 TRBD2 - TRBV5-4 TGTGCCAGCAGCTTTTGGCGGGAGGGTGACAATGAGCAGTTCTTC CASSFWREGDNEQFF
TRBJ1-2 16 - - TRBV19 TGTGCCAGTAGCCAATCTACCGGTAAAGCTAACTATGGCTACACCTTC CASSQSTGKANYGYTF
TRBJ1-2 13 - - TRBV9 TGTGCCAGCAGCGGTGCGGGGAACTATGGCTACACCTTC CASSGAGNYGYTF
TRBJ2-5 16 - - TRBV19 TGTGCCAGTAGCTGGGCCGGAGGGGCCCAGTGGGAGACCCAGTACTTC CASSWAGGAQWETQYF
TRBJ1-1 12 - - TRBV27 TGTGCCAGCAGTTTTCTCGGGGGTGAAGCTTTCTTT CASSFLGGEAFF
TRBJ2-5 15 TRBD1 - TRBV28 TGTGCCAGCAGTGGCGCCGGGACAGGGGAAGAGACCCAGTACTTC CASSGAGTGEETQYF
TRBJ1-2 14 TRBD1 - TRBV2 TGTGCCAGCAGTCAGGGGGCTCCACTCTATGGCTACACCTTC CASSQGAPLYGYTF
TRBJ1-1 11 - - TRBV5-6 TGTGCCAGCAGCTTGCAGGGTGAAGCTTTCTTT CASSLQGEAFF
TRBJ2-5 16 - - TRBV3-1/TRBV3-2 TGTGCCAGCAGAAATGAGGTTCCTCCTGATGGGGAGACCCAGTACTTC CASRNEVPPDGETQYF
TRBJ2-3 13 - - TRBV12-3/TRBV12-4 TGTGCCAGCAGTTTGAGTAGCACAGATACGCAGTATTTT CASSLSSTDTQYF
TRBJ2-7 12 - - TRBV5-6 TGTGCCAGCAGCTTTGGAGGGTACGAGCAGTACTTC CASSFGGYEQYF
TRBJ2-1 15 TRBD2 - TRBV2 TGTGCCAGCAGTGAAGAAGCGGGAGTCTACAATGAGCAGTTCTTC CASSEEAGVYNEQFF
TRBJ2-3 16 - - TRBV5-4 TGTGCCAGCAGCTTGGATCTGGGAGAGGGTACAGATACGCAGTATTTT CASSLDLGEGTDTQYF
TRBJ1-1 14 - - TRBV6-4 TGTGCCAGCAGTCCCGGGACATCCTCTCTGGAAGCTTTCTTT CASSPGTSSLEAFF
TRBJ2-1 14 TRBD2 - TRBV5-8 TGTGCCAGCCCAATCGGGAGGGCCGATAATGAGCAGTTCTTC CASPIGRADNEQFF
TRBJ1-4 15 TRBD1 - TRBV30 TGTGCCTGGAGTTCGACAGGGGGCATGAATGAAAAACTGTTTTTT CAWSSTGGMNEKLFF
TRBJ2-1 17 - - TRBV5-1 TGCGCCAGCAGCTTGGTCCTCGAAGGGAGCTCCTACAATGAGCAGTTCTTC CASSLVLEGSSYNEQFF
TRBJ2-5 15 - - TRBV18 TGTGCCAGCTCACCAGGACAGAAACACCAAGAGACCCAGTACTTC CASSPGQKHQETQYF
TRBJ2-5 15 TRBD2 - TRBV5-1 TGCGCCAGCAGCGGGGGGATAGCGGGAGGTGAGACCCAGTACTTC CASSGGIAGGETQYF
TRBJ2-2 14 - - TRBV5-6 TGTGCCAGCAGCTTCGGGTCCTTTACCGGGGAGCTGTTTTTT CASSFGSFTGELFF
TRBJ2-2 15 TRBD1 - TRBV10-3 TGTGCCATCAGGACCGGGACAGGGGAATTCGGGGAGCTGTTTTTT CAIRTGTGEFGELFF
TRBJ1-1 15 - - TRBV19 TGTGCCAGTAGTATCCCCGACAGGTTGAACACTGAAGCTTTCTTT CASSIPDRLNTEAFF
TRBJ2-2 13 - - TRBV19 TGTGCCAGTAGTATCCCCAGTGCACGGGAGCTGTTTTTT CASSIPSARELFF
TRBJ1-3 13 - - TRBV11-2 TGTGCCAGCAGTTCCTCCCCTGGAAACACCATATATTTT CASSSSPGNTIYF